The 30 T cell receptor beta chains in this list originate from one sample, sequenced in a study of blood T cell repertoires in COVID-19. Profiled with immunoSEQ multiplex PCR; TCRdb holds only in-frame clones, not every one. The repertoire includes 250,000 to 300,000 clones, roughly 91% of them detected once, and 8.8% sits in the top ten. The sample consisted of PBMCs or T cells enriched from blood (not recorded which). All receptors derive from a man aged 40-49 years who had recovered from COVID-19.

Here the CDR3 DNA reads TGCGCCAGCAGCAGTAGAACCACCGGGACTAGGTCCTGGATGAATACGCAGTATTTT. It encodes CASSSRTTGTRSWMNTQYF. The chain is built from TRBV5-1 and TRBJ2-3, with TRBD2 matching 8 bases. The J segment lost 7 bases and the V segment lost 4 bases, leaving 23 bases of the junction unmatched. The CDR3 spans 19 residues. Germline values: CDR1 SGHRS, CDR2 YFSETQ.

The V and J genes are TRBV7-9 and TRBJ1-1, with D perhaps matching TRBD1 (6 bases). This CDR3 is 15 amino acids long. V lost 4 bases to trimming and J lost 0 bases, with 12 bases between them. Germline values: CDR1 SEHNR, CDR2 FQNEAQ (reference sequence). The CDR3 spells CASSSTGQLNTEAFF. Written as DNA, the CDR3 is TGTGCCAGCAGCTCAACGGGACAACTGAACACTGAAGCTTTCTTT.

The rearrangement uses TRBV5-4 and TRBJ2-3, with 10 bases that match TRBD2. CDR1 and CDR2 from the germline V gene are SGHNT and YYREEE (reference sequence). The trim removed 0 bases at V and 10 bases at J, leaving 11 bases unmatched. CDR3 length equals 16 residues. The CDR3 region is CASSLGLAGDGSAQYF. The CDR3 bases are TGTGCCAGCAGCTTGGGACTAGCGGGCGACGGTTCGGCGCAGTATTTT. Supplemented by reference TRBV5-4 and TRBJ2-3, the full variable domain reads ETGVTQSPTHLIKTRGQQVTLRCSSQSGHNTVSWYQQALGQGPQFIFQYYREEENGRGNFPPRFSGLQFPNYSSELNVNALELDDSALYLCASSLGLAGDGSAQYFGPGTRLTVL.

This clone has only a few counts. The CDR3 protein is CASSLGTYYSGGDSYEQYF. In DNA, the CDR3 is TGCGCCAGCAGCTTGGGAACCTACTATAGCGGGGGGGACTCCTACGAGCAGTACTTC. The V and J genes are TRBV5-1 and TRBJ2-7, with 11 bases aligning to TRBD2. In germline, CDR1 is SGHRS, CDR2 YFSETQ. The trim removed 0 bases at V and 0 bases at J, leaving 11 bases unmatched. This CDR3 is 19 amino acids long. The whole variable domain, filled in from reference TRBV5-1 and TRBJ2-7, reads KAGVTQTPRYLIKTRGQQVTLSCSPISGHRSVSWYQQTPGQGLQFLFEYFSETQRNKGNFPGRFSGRQFSNSRSEMNVSTLELGDSALYLCASSLGTYYSGGDSYEQYFGPGTRLTVT.

V and J are TRBV9 and TRBJ2-1, with 9 bases matching TRBD2. The V gene's germline CDR1 is SGDLS and CDR2 YYNGEE. J lost 0 bases, V lost 2 bases, and 9 bases had no gene match. This CDR3 comprises 18 residues. CDR3 nucleotides: TGTGCCAGCAGCGTCCGTCTAGCGGGGTCTAGCTCCTACAATGAGCAGTTCTTC. Residues: CASSVRLAGSSSYNEQFF.

This rearrangement joins TRBV10-1 to TRBJ2-1; no clear D. The CDR3 sequence is 16 residues long. Trimming took 2 bases from V and 8 from J, leaving 19 bases between them. CDR1 is WNHNN, CDR2 SYGVQD, per germline (reference sequence). The CDR3 coding sequence is TGCGCCAGCAGTGAGCCAAGTAGCCCGGCTCCATATGAGCAGTTCTTC. Translated: CASSEPSSPAPYEQFF.

This chain links TRBV4-1 with TRBJ2-1, with 8 positions matching TRBD1. Germline values: CDR1 MGHRA, CDR2 YSYEKL. There are 17 residues in the CDR3. Trimming at V came to 10 bases and at J to 5 bases, leaving 19 bases not matched to a gene. The CDR3: CATSGQVSVGHNNEQFF. The CDR3 DNA reads as TGCGCCACCTCGGGACAGGTTTCGGTGGGCCATAACAATGAGCAGTTCTTC.

A few counts support this clone. J is TRBJ1-1 and V is TRBV11-2, with TRBD1 identical over 8 bases. The J segment lost 0 bases and the V segment lost 1 base, leaving 1 base of the junction unmatched. CDR3 length: 15 residues. Germline V gives CDR1 SGHAT, CDR2 FQNNGV. The CDR3: CASSLAGQVNTEAFF. The DNA for the CDR3 is TGTGCCAGCAGCTTAGCGGGACAGGTGAACACTGAAGCTTTCTTT.

This rearrangement joins TRBV6-1 to TRBJ1-2, with D possibly being TRBD1 (6 bases). Per the germline V gene, CDR1 is MNHNS and CDR2 is SASEGT. The CDR3 is made up of 16 amino acids. The ends were cut back, 3 bases at V and 5 bases at J, with 19 bases in the middle. CDR3 loop: CASSEQGPGRPYGYTF. Written as DNA, the CDR3 is TGTGCCAGCAGTGAGCAGGGGCCGGGCCGGCCTTATGGCTACACCTTC.

The rearrangement links TRBV11-2 to TRBJ1-1; 11 nucleotides match TRBD1. Trimming removed 1 base from V and 4 bases from J; junction bases left unmatched: 8. The length of the CDR3 is 17 residues. The germline CDR1 and CDR2 sequences are SGHAT and FQNNGV. The CDR3 protein is CASSLATRGQGGTEAFF. Written as DNA, the CDR3 is TGTGCCAGCAGCTTAGCTACCCGGGGACAGGGGGGCACTGAAGCTTTCTTT.

The chain recombines TRBV19 with TRBJ1-2, with no clear D. The CDR3 contains 17 residues. The ends were cut back, 3 bases at V and 7 bases at J, with 24 bases in the middle. CDR1 and CDR2 from the germline V gene are LNHDA and SQIVND (reference sequence). CDR3 amino acids: CASSIGGIGGPSSGYTF. The CDR3 coding sequence is TGTGCCAGTAGTATCGGAGGTATTGGAGGGCCCTCGAGTGGCTACACCTTC.

V usage is TRBV24-1 and J usage is TRBJ2-3; D possibly corresponds to TRBD2 (6 bases). V shed 6 bases and J shed 4 bases, with 13 bases lying between them. Germline loops: CDR1 KGHDR, CDR2 SFDVKD. CDR3 size: 14 residues. The CDR3 DNA reads TGTGCCACCAGTCGGACGGGGGAACCAGATACGCAGTATTTT. Protein: CATSRTGEPDTQYF.

The chain carries TRBV4-2 and TRBJ1-1, with 7 nucleotides matching TRBD1. The ends lost 4 bases at V and 7 bases at J; junction bases unmatched: 12. This CDR3 region has 15 residues. Germline lookup yields CDR1 LGHNA and CDR2 YNFKEQ. The CDR3 is CASSLSENRQGEAFF. In DNA, the CDR3 is TGTGCCAGCAGCCTAAGCGAAAACCGACAGGGTGAAGCTTTCTTT.

The chain uses TRBV6-5 and TRBJ1-1; D remains ambiguous. Germline V CDR1 and CDR2: MNHEY, SVGAGI. Trimming cost V 0 bases and J 6 bases, with 14 bases left between them. The CDR3 covers 15 residues. The CDR3 sequence: CASSYSRAGSAEAFF. CDR3 DNA: TGTGCCAGCAGTTACTCTCGAGCGGGAAGCGCTGAAGCTTTCTTT.

This chain joins TRBV18 and TRBJ1-6; TRBD1 matches 9 bases. The germline CDR1 and CDR2 sequences are KGHSH and LQKENI. The CDR3 has 18 amino acids. The V and J ends lost 4 bases and 0 bases, in that order; junction bases with no gene match: 7. The CDR3 region is CASSRTGGTNSYNSPLHF. The CDR3 bases are TGTGCCAGCTCACGCACAGGGGGCACAAACTCCTATAATTCACCCCTCCACTTT.

The chain carries TRBV7-9 and TRBJ1-1, with D possibly being TRBD1 (5 bases). With 5 bases removed from V and 4 bases from J, the gap between germline ends came to 14 bases. Germline CDR1 reads SEHNR; CDR2 reads FQNEAQ (reference sequence). The CDR3 contains 14 residues. The CDR3 DNA sequence: TGTGCCAGCAGCATATCATCGGGGGGCACTGAAGCTTTCTTT. Its protein is CASSISSGGTEAFF.

The CDR3, as DNA: TGCGCCAGCAGCCAAGATAACGGACAGGGTGGTGATGAGCAGTTCTTC. Amino acids: CASSQDNGQGGDEQFF. The rearrangement joins TRBV4-3 to TRBJ2-1, with TRBD1 matching over 8 bases. V shed 0 bases, J shed 8 bases, and the junction held 9 bases outside the gene matches. The CDR3 has 16 amino acids. Germline lookup yields CDR1 LGHNA and CDR2 YSLEER.

V gene TRBV7-2 combines with J gene TRBJ2-5, with a possible D match to TRBD2 (6 bases). CDR3 length: 15 residues. Trimming shortened V by 2 bases and J by 0 bases, and 10 bases separated the two germline ends. Germline CDR1 SGHTA, CDR2 FQGNSA. CDR3 sequence reads: CASSLIRGNQETQYF. The CDR3 DNA is TGTGCCAGCAGCTTAATTCGGGGGAACCAAGAGACCCAGTACTTC.

The chain carries TRBV30 and TRBJ1-2; 8 positions match TRBD1. The CDR3 runs 15 residues. J gave up 0 bases and V 1 base, and 4 bases lay outside the gene matches. The V gene's germline CDR1 is GTSNPN and CDR2 SVGIG (reference sequence). Here the CDR3 reads CAWSGGTGSNYGYTF. Written as DNA, the CDR3 is TGTGCCTGGAGTGGGGGGACAGGCTCTAACTATGGCTACACCTTC. Variable domain in full (rest from reference TRBV30 and TRBJ1-2): SQTIHQWPATLVQPVGSPLSLECTVEGTSNPNLYWYRQAAGRGLQLLFYSVGIGQISSEVPQNLSASRPQDRQFILSSKKLLLSDSGFYLCAWSGGTGSNYGYTFGSGTRLTVV.

V is TRBV7-6 and J is TRBJ2-2, with TRBD2 matching 7 bases. V was pared by 3 bases and J by 6 bases, with 13 bases of the junction left unmatched. Germline V lookup: CDR1 SGHVS, CDR2 FNYEAQ. This CDR3 has 17 residues. The CDR3 DNA sequence: TGTGCCAGCAGCTTTAGATGGGAGGGAGTTGTCCCCGGGGAGCTGTTTTTT. This codes for CASSFRWEGVVPGELFF.

The rearrangement joins TRBV28 to TRBJ1-5; TRBD1 matches at 9 bases. CDR1 MDHEN and CDR2 SYDVKM come from the germline V gene. The CDR3 is made up of 15 amino acids. V shed 6 bases, J shed 6 bases, and the junction held 9 bases outside the gene matches. The CDR3 loop reads CASSTKTGGIQPQHF. For the CDR3, the DNA is TGTGCCAGCAGCACAAAGACAGGGGGTATTCAGCCCCAGCATTTT.

The chain links TRBV11-2 to TRBJ2-7, with D hard to call. Trimming stripped 5 bases from V and 6 bases from J, with 20 bases between. Germline CDR1 SGHAT, CDR2 FQNNGV. The CDR3 is made up of 15 amino acids. The CDR3 DNA reads TGTGCCAGCAGCACACCGTCCAGCCCCCTAGGCGAGCAGTACTTC. It yields the protein CASSTPSSPLGEQYF.

This clone has just a few counts. The rearrangement links TRBV11-2 to TRBJ2-7, with 10 bases identical to TRBD2. The V segment lost 1 base and the J segment 2 bases; nucleotides outside the gene matches: 2. The germline gives CDR1 SGHAT, CDR2 FQNNGV. The CDR3 contains 15 residues. In nucleotides, the CDR3 is TGTGCCAGCAGCTTAGGGCTAGCGGGAGCCTACGAGCAGTACTTC. Translating gives CASSLGLAGAYEQYF.

V is TRBV6-5 and J is TRBJ1-2; possibly TRBD1 for D (5 bases). This CDR3 region has 12 residues. The germline V gene has CDR1 MNHEY and CDR2 SVGAGI. CDR3 amino acids: CVGEGPYYGYTF. The CDR3 DNA follows: TGTGTAGGGGAGGGGCCGTACTATGGCTACACCTTC.

The rearrangement joins TRBV11-3 to TRBJ2-1, with D uncertain. CDR1 and CDR2 (germline): SGHNT, YENEEA. This CDR3 region has 15 residues. V was cut by 6 bases and J by 0 bases, with 12 bases left in between. The CDR3 nucleotides are TGTGCCAGCAGTTCATTCATGAGCTCCTACAATGAGCAGTTCTTC. Translated, it gives CASSSFMSSYNEQFF.

This clone was detected only a few times. The genes are TRBV12-3 or TRBV12-4 and TRBJ1-2, with a weak D call TRBD1 (6 bases). The CDR3 is made up of 12 amino acids. The V and J ends lost 10 bases and 5 bases respectively, with 14 bases between them. CDR3: CANSDRLYGYTF. DNA for the CDR3: TGTGCCAACAGCGACAGGCTTTATGGCTACACCTTC.

This chain uses TRBV10-3 with TRBJ2-2; 13 bases map to TRBD2. CDR3 length: 17 amino acids. Trimming at V came to 4 bases and at J to 1 base, leaving 3 bases not matched to a gene. Germline V gene lookup returns CDR1 ENHRY and CDR2 SYGVKD. This CDR3 reads CAISVTSGGMNTGELFF. The CDR3 nucleotides read TGTGCCATCAGTGTGACTAGCGGGGGGATGAACACCGGGGAGCTGTTTTTT.

This clone has just one count. The chain has TRBV4-1 and TRBJ1-1, with a tentative D call TRBD1 (6 bases). This CDR3 comprises 13 residues. V was shortened by 4 bases and J by 1 base, with 7 bases between the two germline ends. Per the germline V gene, CDR1 is MGHRA and CDR2 is YSYEKL. This CDR3 is CASSLDRNTEAFF. Here the CDR3 DNA reads TGCGCCAGCAGCCTGGACAGGAACACTGAAGCTTTCTTT.

V is TRBV7-2 and J is TRBJ1-2; 8 positions match TRBD1. There are 15 residues in the CDR3. The J segment lost 0 bases and the V segment lost 0 bases, leaving 0 bases of the junction unmatched. CDR1 is SGHTA, CDR2 FQGNSA, per germline. The CDR3 bases are TGTGCCAGCAGCTTAGCGGGACAGGCTAACTATGGCTACACCTTC. Translation: CASSLAGQANYGYTF.

This sequence joins TRBV6-2 or TRBV6-3 and TRBJ1-6, with D possibly being TRBD1 (5 bases). Trimming left V 2 bases short and J 8 bases short, with 16 bases between. CDR1 MNHEY and CDR2 SVGEGT come from the germline V gene. The CDR3 has 16 amino acids. CDR3: CASSYPSWRDDSPLHF. The CDR3 region has the DNA TGTGCCAGCAGTTACCCCTCATGGAGGGACGATTCACCCCTCCACTTT.